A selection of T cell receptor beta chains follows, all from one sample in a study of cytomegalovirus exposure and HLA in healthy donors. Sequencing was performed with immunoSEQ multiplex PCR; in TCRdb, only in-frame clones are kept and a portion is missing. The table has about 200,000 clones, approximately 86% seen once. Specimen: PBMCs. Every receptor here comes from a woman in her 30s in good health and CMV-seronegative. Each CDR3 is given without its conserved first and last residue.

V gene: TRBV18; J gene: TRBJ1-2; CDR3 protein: ASSPAGAVDYGYT
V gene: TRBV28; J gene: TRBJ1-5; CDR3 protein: ASRQWGGSNQPQH
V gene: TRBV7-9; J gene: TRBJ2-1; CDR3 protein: ASSPFAGDKTFDNEQF
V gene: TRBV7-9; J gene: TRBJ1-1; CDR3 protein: ASSLSGGRAF
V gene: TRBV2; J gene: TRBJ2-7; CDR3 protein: ASSPWTGGFTYEQY
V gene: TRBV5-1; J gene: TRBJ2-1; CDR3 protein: ASTPGQNYNNEQF
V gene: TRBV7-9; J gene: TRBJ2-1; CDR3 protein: ASSSVTTSDFNEQF
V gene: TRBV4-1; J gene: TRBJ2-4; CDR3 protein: ASSQVLLAKNIQY
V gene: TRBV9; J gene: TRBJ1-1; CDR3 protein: ASSPLTGGATEAF
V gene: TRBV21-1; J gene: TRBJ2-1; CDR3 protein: ASGETVGGRANNEQF
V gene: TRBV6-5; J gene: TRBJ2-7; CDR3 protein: ASSYQLAPTYEQY
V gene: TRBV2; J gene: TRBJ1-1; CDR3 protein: ASSEWRGGNTEAF
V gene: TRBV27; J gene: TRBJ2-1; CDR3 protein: ASSSAAGTGDPHEQF
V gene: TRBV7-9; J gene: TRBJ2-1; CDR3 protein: ASSLSLAGTYNEQF
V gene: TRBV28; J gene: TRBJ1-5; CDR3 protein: ASSLTGPARQPQH
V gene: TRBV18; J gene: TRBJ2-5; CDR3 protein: ATQGGGAETQY
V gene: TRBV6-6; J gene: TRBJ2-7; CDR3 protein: ASKGVDYEQY
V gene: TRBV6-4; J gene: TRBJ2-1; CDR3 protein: ASSELAGGSAHNEQF
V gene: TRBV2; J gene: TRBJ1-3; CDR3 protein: ASSEADPTAGNTIY
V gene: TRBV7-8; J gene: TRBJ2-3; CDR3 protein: ASSRAGGNSGRSDTQY
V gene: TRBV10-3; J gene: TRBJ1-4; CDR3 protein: ATRRGEQGYGKLF
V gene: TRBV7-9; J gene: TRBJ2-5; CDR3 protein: ASSLIGARETQY
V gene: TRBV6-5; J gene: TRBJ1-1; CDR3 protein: ASSYSVNTEAF
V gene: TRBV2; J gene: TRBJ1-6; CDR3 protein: ASTPTRVEGSPLH
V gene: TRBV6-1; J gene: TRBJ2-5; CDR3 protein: ASSEAQGLGASGRRETQY
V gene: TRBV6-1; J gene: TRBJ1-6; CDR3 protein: ASSEWTGNNSPLH
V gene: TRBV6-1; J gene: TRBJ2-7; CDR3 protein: ASSDWTLYYEQY
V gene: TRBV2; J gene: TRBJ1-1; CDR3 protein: ASSEAGREGTEAF
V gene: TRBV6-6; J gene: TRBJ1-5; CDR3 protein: ASSSLNSGGNQPQH
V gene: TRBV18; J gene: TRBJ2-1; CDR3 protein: ASSPLSGIYNEQF
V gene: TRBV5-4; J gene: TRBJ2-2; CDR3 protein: ASSYGLAGTGELF